Each of the 20 T cell receptor beta chains below was sequenced from the same sample in a study of T-cell memory formation after mild COVID-19. TCRdb re-analysed the 5' RACE reads in MiXCR, keeping a single row per CDR3 protein. The profile shows approximately 290,000 distinct CDR3 sequences, around 15% of them singletons. Source material: PBMCs or a T cell subset sorted from them (not recorded which). Receptors were obtained from a man younger than 35 who had mild COVID-19 (a few samples of this study predate the infection). Cell type and time point are not known.

The chain links TRBV29-1 to TRBJ1-5, with D perhaps TRBD1 (5 bases). Germline loops: CDR1 SQVTM, CDR2 ANQGSEA. The CDR3 sequence is 16 residues long. Trimming stripped 4 bases from V and 4 bases from J, with 20 bases between. CDR3: CSVVLTVPWKNQPQHF. CDR3 sequence (DNA): TGCAGCGTTGTCCTGACAGTGCCCTGGAAAAATCAGCCCCAGCATTTT.

This clonotype was detected only a few times. The chain employs TRBV7-2 and TRBJ2-1; TRBD2 matches 7 bases. This CDR3 is 18 amino acids long. V trimming: 4 bases; J trimming: 0 bases; junction bases outside the gene matches: 12. Germline values: CDR1 SGHTA, CDR2 FQGNSA. The CDR3 DNA reads TGTGCCAGCAGCTGGGAACTAGCGCGTCCCCTCTCCTACAATGAGCAGTTCTTC. It is translated as CASSWELARPLSYNEQFF. The whole variable domain, remainder taken from reference TRBV7-2 and TRBJ2-1, is GAGVSQSPSNKVTEKGKDVELRCDPISGHTALYWYRQSLGQGLEFLIYFQGNSAPDKSGLPSDRFSAERTGGSVSTLTIQRTQQEDSAVYLCASSWELARPLSYNEQFFGPGTRLTVL.

This clonotype has only a few counts. The chain joins TRBV7-9 to TRBJ2-7; D is unresolved. Germline V gene sequence: CDR1 SEHNR, CDR2 FQNEAQ (reference sequence). The CDR3 sequence is 13 residues long. Trimming cost V 3 bases and J 2 bases, with 8 bases left between them. CDR3 DNA: TGTGCCAGCAGCTTTCGGCAGCCCTACGAGCAGTACTTC. Protein: CASSFRQPYEQYF.

This chain links TRBV6-6 with TRBJ1-1, with D uncertain. The CDR3 has 14 amino acids. Germline CDR1 MNHNY, CDR2 SVGAGI (reference sequence). The V gene lost 5 bases and the J gene lost 0 bases, with 10 bases spanning the gap. This CDR3 is CASSPRGMNTEAFF. CDR3 DNA: TGTGCCAGCAGTCCCCGGGGTATGAACACTGAAGCTTTCTTT.

This clonotype has just a few counts. The CDR3 here is CASSRARDEKLFF. The CDR3 DNA is TGTGCCAGCTCCCGGGCCCGTGATGAAAAACTGTTTTTT. The V call is TRBV6-2 or TRBV6-3, the J call TRBJ1-4, with D uncertain. V was clipped by 8 bases and J by 6 bases, with 13 bases between them. This CDR3 is 13 amino acids long. Germline V gene sequence: CDR1 MNHEY, CDR2 SVGEGT.

The chain recombines TRBV6-5 with TRBJ2-1; D perhaps matches TRBD1 (6 bases). The CDR3 is 13 amino acids. V lost 3 bases to trimming and J lost 10 bases, with 13 bases between them. Germline CDR1 is MNHEY and CDR2 is SVGAGI. The CDR3 sequence: CASSYMGAFEQFF. CDR3 DNA: TGTGCCAGCAGTTATATGGGGGCCTTCGAGCAGTTCTTC.

This clonotype was recorded a few times. This rearrangement joins TRBV20-1 to TRBJ2-7; the D gene is possibly TRBD2 (5 bases). Per the germline V gene, CDR1 is DFQATT and CDR2 is SNEGSKA (reference sequence). Trimming took 4 bases from V and 2 from J, leaving 15 bases between them. The CDR3 consists of 14 residues. The CDR3 DNA reads TGCAGTGCTACGCGGCGGCAGCGGACCTACGAGCAGTACTTC. Its protein product is CSATRRQRTYEQYF.

This clonotype has just a few counts. In DNA, the CDR3 is TGTGCCAGCAGACTGAACAATGAGCAGTTCTTC. This sequence encodes CASRLNNEQFF. The J gene is TRBJ2-1, the V gene TRBV12-3 or TRBV12-4; D unresolved. The V and J ends lost 6 bases and 5 bases respectively, with 5 bases between them. This CDR3 has 11 residues.

There are a few counts of this clonotype. This chain uses TRBV25-1 with TRBJ2-5; D perhaps matches TRBD1 (6 bases). CDR1 and CDR2 (germline): MGHDK, SYGVNS. The ends were cut back, 2 bases at V and 4 bases at J, with 11 bases in the middle. The CDR3 has 14 amino acids. This CDR3 is CASSEPSRGETQYF. The CDR3 bases are TGTGCCAGCAGTGAACCCTCCAGGGGAGAGACCCAGTACTTC.

The chain uses TRBV5-1 and TRBJ2-3; 9 bases agree with TRBD2. In germline, CDR1 is SGHRS, CDR2 YFSETQ. The length of the CDR3 is 15 residues. The junction had 7 bases not matched to a gene; V was cut back by 4 bases and J by 4 bases. CDR3 nucleotides: TGCGCCAGCAGCACCCGGACTAGCGACGCAGATACGCAGTATTTT. Translating it yields CASSTRTSDADTQYF. Based on the CDR3 plus reference TRBV5-1 and TRBJ2-3, the full variable domain is KAGVTQTPRYLIKTRGQQVTLSCSPISGHRSVSWYQQTPGQGLQFLFEYFSETQRNKGNFPGRFSGRQFSNSRSEMNVSTLELGDSALYLCASSTRTSDADTQYFGPGTRLTVL.

This clonotype was picked up a small number of times. The V and J genes are TRBV20-1 and TRBJ1-5; D unresolved. V was trimmed by 0 bases and J by 3 bases, leaving 9 bases between them. Germline CDR1 reads DFQATT; CDR2 reads SNEGSKA (reference sequence). This CDR3 has 14 residues. In DNA form, the CDR3 reads TGCAGTGCTAGAGAGGAGGAGAACAATCAGCCCCAGCATTTT. Residues: CSAREEENNQPQHF.

In its sample, this clonotype was seen a few times. The chain combines TRBV12-3 or TRBV12-4 with TRBJ2-1; 7 bases match TRBD1. This CDR3 region has 14 residues. V shed 7 bases, J shed 8 bases, and the junction held 11 bases outside the gene matches. CDR3 nucleotides: TGTGCCAGCATTAGGGGGCGCGGGTCGGATGAGCAGTTCTTC. Its protein product is CASIRGRGSDEQFF.

The chain is built from TRBV5-1 and TRBJ2-3, with TRBD2 identical over 12 bases. V lost 5 bases and J lost 0; bases outside the gene matches: 10. CDR3 size: 18 residues. Germline V gives CDR1 SGHRS, CDR2 YFSETQ. The CDR3 loop reads CASRSLAGGPTSTDTQYF. The CDR3, as DNA: TGCGCCAGCAGATCGCTAGCGGGGGGGCCTACTAGCACAGATACGCAGTATTTT. The complete variable domain, with remaining parts taken from reference TRBV5-1 and TRBJ2-3, reads KAGVTQTPRYLIKTRGQQVTLSCSPISGHRSVSWYQQTPGQGLQFLFEYFSETQRNKGNFPGRFSGRQFSNSRSEMNVSTLELGDSALYLCASRSLAGGPTSTDTQYFGPGTRLTVL.

Ten or more counts support this clonotype. The chain joins TRBV4-3 to TRBJ1-6; weak D call: TRBD1 (5 bases). V was pared by 2 bases and J by 10 bases, with 15 bases between. This CDR3 is 15 amino acids long. Germline lookup yields CDR1 LGHNA and CDR2 YSLEER. The DNA for the CDR3 is TGCGCCAGCAGCCAAAGTGGCGGCAGGGACTCACCCCTCCACTTT. Protein sequence: CASSQSGGRDSPLHF.

This clonotype came up a few times. The J gene is TRBJ2-3, the V gene TRBV4-1; D remains ambiguous. Germline assignment: CDR1 MGHRA and CDR2 YSYEKL. With 3 bases removed from V and 6 bases from J, the gap between germline ends came to 10 bases. The CDR3 is 13 residues long. CDR3 protein: CASSQYQGDTQYF. CDR3 in DNA: TGCGCCAGCAGCCAGTATCAAGGGGATACGCAGTATTTT.

V is TRBV28 and J is TRBJ2-6; D may match TRBD1 or TRBD2 (6 bases each). CDR1 MDHEN and CDR2 SYDVKM come from the germline V gene. The CDR3 extends over 17 amino acids. V lost 5 bases to trimming and J lost 0 bases, with 14 bases between them. CDR3 sequence reads: CASSPGGLTSGANVLTF. CDR3 nucleotides: TGTGCCAGCAGTCCTGGGGGGCTTACCTCTGGGGCCAACGTCCTGACTTTC.

This clonotype has at least ten counts. J is TRBJ2-2 and V is TRBV6-5; D is undetermined. Trimming removed 2 bases from V and 1 base from J, with 5 bases in between. There are 14 residues in the CDR3. Germline CDR1 reads MNHEY; CDR2 reads SVGAGI. CDR3 bases: TGTGCCAGCAGTTACCGACAGAACACCGGGGAGCTGTTTTTT. This translates into CASSYRQNTGELFF.

This clonotype has just one count. This sequence joins TRBV20-1 and TRBJ1-1; TRBD1 might be the D (6 bases). The V end lost 0 bases, the J end lost 5 bases, and 16 bases lay between the germline ends. The CDR3 spans 15 residues. CDR1 is DFQATT, CDR2 SNEGSKA, per germline (reference sequence). CDR3 sequence: CSARDPRGAYTEAFF. The CDR3, as DNA: TGCAGTGCTAGAGATCCACGGGGGGCGTATACTGAAGCTTTCTTT.

The rearrangement uses TRBV4-1 and TRBJ1-2; D gene ambiguous. The germline V gene has CDR1 MGHRA and CDR2 YSYEKL. Trimming removed 0 bases at V and 1 base at J, with 6 bases between. The CDR3 contains 14 residues. DNA of the CDR3: TGCGCCAGCAGCCAAGATGAAAATAACTATGGCTACACCTTC. It codes for CASSQDENNYGYTF.

The genes are TRBV4-2 and TRBJ2-1, with 12 bases fitting TRBD2. The CDR3 covers 20 residues. Looked up from germline, CDR1 is LGHNA and CDR2 is YNFKEQ. The V and J ends lost 1 base and 7 bases, in that order; junction bases with no gene match: 17. The CDR3 nucleotides are TGTGCCAGCAGCCAAGGCATCACCCTGGGGCTAGCGGGGGGGGATAATGAGCAGTTCTTC. Its translation is CASSQGITLGLAGGDNEQFF.